This TCR beta chain came from a study of T cells after yellow fever vaccination. Whole-study context: Sorting on CD3, CD45RA, CCR7 and CD95 yielded EM, EMRA, CM and Tscm memory subsets.

Ten or more counts support this clonotype. In making TCR cDNA, 5'RACE template switching added a universal primer site and UMIs to it. A single record per CDR3 protein comes from TCRdb applying MiXCR to the 5' RACE reads. The table has about 42,000 distinct CDR3 sequences, 5.5% to 8% seen once. Study results and caveats: Reappearance after the booster was observed for most primary-vaccination clones (around 95% CD4, roughly 90% CD8).

The TCR sequence derives from a young man who received the YFV17D yellow fever vaccine. This material consisted of PBMCs, either bulk or a sorted T-cell subset (CD4+, CD8+, memory, or dextramer-sorted; not recorded which), taken 45 days after the yellow fever booster vaccination.

The DNA for the CDR3 is TGCAGTGCTAGAGACCCGGCTGGATGGGGTGAGCAGTTCTTC. It translates to CSARDPAGWGEQFF. J is TRBJ2-1 and V is TRBV20-1, with unresolved D. CDR1 DFQATT and CDR2 SNEGSKA come from the germline V gene (reference sequence). This CDR3 contains 14 residues. The ends were cut back, 0 bases at V and 9 bases at J, with 15 bases in the middle.